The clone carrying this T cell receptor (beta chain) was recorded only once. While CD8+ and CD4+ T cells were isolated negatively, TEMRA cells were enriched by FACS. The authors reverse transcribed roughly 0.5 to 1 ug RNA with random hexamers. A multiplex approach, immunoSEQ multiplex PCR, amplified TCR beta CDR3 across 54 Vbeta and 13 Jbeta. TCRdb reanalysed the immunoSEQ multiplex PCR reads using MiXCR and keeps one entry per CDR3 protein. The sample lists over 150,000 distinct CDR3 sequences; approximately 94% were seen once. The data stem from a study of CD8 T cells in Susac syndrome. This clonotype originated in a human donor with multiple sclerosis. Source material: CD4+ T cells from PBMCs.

CDR3 DNA: TGCAGTGCTCTCCTTCAGGGGCGAGGGGGTGAGCAGTTCTTC. Its protein is CSALLQGRGGEQFF. The rearrangement uses TRBV20-1 and TRBJ2-1; D is possibly TRBD1 (6 bases). With 5 bases removed from V and 9 bases from J, the gap between germline ends came to 20 bases. Germline V CDR1 and CDR2: DFQATT, SNEGSKA (reference sequence). This CDR3 is built from 14 residues.